This TCR beta chain was identified in a study of T cells after yellow fever vaccination. MiXCR, applied by TCRdb to the 5' RACE reads, yields one record per CDR3 protein. The sample carries under 300,000 distinct CDR3 sequences, approximately 6.3% recorded once. Trimming cost V 8 bases and J 15 bases; bases outside gene matches: 9. This CDR3 comprises 13 residues. Germline CDR1 reads LGHDT; CDR2 reads YNNKEL (reference sequence). Details on this clonotype: A much more abundant neighbour one base away suggests this may be a read error.

The chain is built from TRBV3-1 and TRBJ2-1; TRBD2 matches 14 bases. This clonotype was sampled from a man aged 25 to 40 who received the YFV17D yellow fever vaccine. This sample comprised CD4+ T cells sorted from PBMCs, obtained on the day of the yellow fever booster vaccination. The CDR3 DNA is TGTGCCAGCGGCCGAGGGACTAGCGGGAGTGGGTTCTTC. Its translation is CASGRGTSGSGFF.